The clone carrying this TCR beta chain appeared once. Its antigen is currently unknown. Mismatch with germline at one junction end may stem from a read error. These data originate in a study of cytomegalovirus exposure and HLA in healthy donors. General study results and limits: Later analysis found that TCR beta chains associated with HLA were more clonally expanded than other, equally common chains. When a later analysis was performed, an Asian-associated ancestry cluster reportedly had fewer N-insertions than the 666-donor mean.

Germline assignment: CDR1 SGHRS and CDR2 YFSETQ. CDR3 length: 14 residues. PCR amplification relied on 60 Vbeta primers (plus 13 Jbeta primers). Profiling relied on immunoSEQ multiplex PCR, and the TCRdb table lists in-frame clones only, not all of them. The table lists approximately 120,000 clones, 70% to 80% of them singletons, with around 3.6% in the top ten. The sequence was collected from a young man in good health and CMV-seronegative. This chain links TRBV5-1 with TRBJ2-2; the D is unclear. The sequenced sample consisted of PBMCs. The CDR3 loop reads CAGSLQYLAGELFF. CDR3 coding DNA: TGCGCCGGCAGCTTGCAGTATCTCGCCGGGGAGCTGTTTTTT.